Following are 10 T cell receptor beta chains from one sample sequenced in a study of T-cell reconstitution after alpha-beta-depleted transplantation in children. A TCRbeta library incorporating unique molecular identifiers was prepared. TCRdb passed the PCR reads through MiXCR, listing each CDR3 protein once. The repertoire holds hundreds of thousands of distinct CDR3 sequences, around 15% seen once, with about 41% in the top ten. The source was PBMCs, mostly from graft donor cells, collected 360 days after TCRalphabeta/CD19-depleted stem cell transplant. The receptors shown here come from a male patient between 2 and 15 years old who had a stem cell transplant for acute lymphoblastic leukemia, so the T cells may come from the graft donor.

This clonotype has only a few counts. J is TRBJ2-7 and V is TRBV12-3 or TRBV12-4; tentatively, D is TRBD2 (6 bases). This CDR3 has 15 residues. V was trimmed by 7 bases and J by 5 bases, leaving 21 bases between them. The DNA for the CDR3 is TGTGCCAGCACCCCCGGAGGAGGGCAATACCACGAGCAGTACTTC. Translation gives CASTPGGGQYHEQYF.

This clonotype showed up just a few times. The chain recombines TRBV9 with TRBJ2-3, with 11 positions matching TRBD2. V lost 0 bases and J lost 3; bases outside the gene matches: 9. The CDR3 contains 18 residues. From germline, CDR1 is SGDLS and CDR2 YYNGEE. The CDR3 region is CASSVGVAGGPWTDTQYF. CDR3 DNA: TGTGCCAGCAGCGTAGGAGTAGCGGGAGGGCCCTGGACAGATACGCAGTATTTT. Supplemented by reference TRBV9 and TRBJ2-3, the full variable domain reads DSGVTQTPKHLITATGQRVTLRCSPRSGDLSVYWYQQSLDQGLQFLIQYYNGEERAKGNILERFSAQQFPDLHSELNLSSLELGDSALYFCASSVGVAGGPWTDTQYFGPGTRLTVL.

This clonotype has at least ten counts. The J gene is TRBJ2-7, the V gene TRBV20-1; possibly TRBD1 for D (6 bases). Per germline, CDR1 DFQATT and CDR2 SNEGSKA (reference sequence). Trimming cost V 4 bases and J 4 bases, with 17 bases left between them. The CDR3 is made up of 14 amino acids. This CDR3 is CSATRGDFVYEQYF. The CDR3, as DNA: TGCAGTGCTACCAGGGGAGACTTCGTGTACGAGCAGTACTTC.

This chain connects TRBV20-1 to TRBJ2-1, with 8 bases fitting TRBD2. Germline V CDR1 and CDR2: DFQATT, SNEGSKA (reference sequence). V lost 6 bases to trimming and J lost 7 bases; unmatched junction nucleotides: 20. CDR3 length equals 17 residues. The CDR3 reads CSALLQSGGSYLNEQFF. The CDR3 region has the DNA TGCAGTGCCCTTCTCCAAAGCGGGGGTTCCTACCTAAATGAGCAGTTCTTC.

The CDR3 DNA is TGCAGTGCTAGGGGAGTCTACCCGTCTCCCTTGTACCAAGAGACCCAGTACTTC. It is translated as CSARGVYPSPLYQETQYF. The V gene is TRBV20-1, the J gene TRBJ2-5, with a weak D call TRBD2 (5 bases). CDR1 and CDR2 (germline): DFQATT, SNEGSKA (reference sequence). This CDR3 contains 18 residues. V was pared by 3 bases and J by 0 bases, with 23 bases between.

This clonotype has a count of ten or more. The J gene is TRBJ2-2, the V gene TRBV12-3 or TRBV12-4, with D possibly being TRBD2 (6 bases). The CDR3 is 16 residues long. The V end was cut by 5 bases, the J end by 4 bases, with 17 bases between. CDR3: CASSRREFGSTGELFF. The CDR3 DNA is TGTGCCAGCAGTCGCAGGGAATTCGGGAGCACCGGGGAGCTGTTTTTT.

This clonotype was detected many times. The V call is TRBV7-9, the J call TRBJ2-1; 11 nucleotides match TRBD1. V shed 5 bases and J 5 bases; nucleotides not matched to a gene: 5. The CDR3 spans 15 residues. Germline V lookup: CDR1 SEHNR, CDR2 FQNEAQ (reference sequence). This chain's CDR3 is CASSLGTGGNNEQFF. CDR3 nucleotides: TGTGCCAGCAGCCTTGGGACAGGGGGGAACAATGAGCAGTTCTTC.

The genes are TRBV28 and TRBJ2-1; D is unresolved. The germline V gene has CDR1 MDHEN and CDR2 SYDVKM. The V end was cut by 3 bases, the J end by 6 bases, with 6 bases between. The CDR3 has 12 amino acids. For the CDR3, the DNA is TGTGCCAGCAGTTTTCTTGTCAATGAGCAGTTCTTC. Amino acids: CASSFLVNEQFF.

The chain uses TRBV15 and TRBJ1-6; TRBD1 aligns across 7 bases. Germline values: CDR1 LNHNV, CDR2 YYDKDF (reference sequence). The CDR3 loop spans 16 amino acids. Losses at the gene ends were 5 bases for V and 7 bases for J; bases not matched to a gene: 11. CDR3 in DNA: TGTGCCACCAGCGAGGAGTCAGGGGGTAGAAATTCACCCCTCCACTTT. It codes for CATSEESGGRNSPLHF. The full variable domain, completed using reference TRBV15 and TRBJ1-6, is DAMVIQNPRYQVTQFGKPVTLSCSQTLNHNVMYWYQQKSSQAPKLLFHYYDKDFNNEADTPDNFQSRRPNTSFCFLDIRSPGLGDTAMYLCATSEESGGRNSPLHFGNGTRLTVT.

This clonotype was counted only a few times. This sequence joins TRBV28 and TRBJ2-5; perhaps TRBD1 as D (6 bases). Looked up from germline, CDR1 is MDHEN and CDR2 is SYDVKM. V lost 9 bases and J 4 bases, leaving 15 bases between the germline ends. The CDR3 spans 13 residues. This CDR3 is CASPHRDGETQYF. The CDR3, as DNA: TGTGCCAGTCCCCACAGGGACGGAGAGACCCAGTACTTC.